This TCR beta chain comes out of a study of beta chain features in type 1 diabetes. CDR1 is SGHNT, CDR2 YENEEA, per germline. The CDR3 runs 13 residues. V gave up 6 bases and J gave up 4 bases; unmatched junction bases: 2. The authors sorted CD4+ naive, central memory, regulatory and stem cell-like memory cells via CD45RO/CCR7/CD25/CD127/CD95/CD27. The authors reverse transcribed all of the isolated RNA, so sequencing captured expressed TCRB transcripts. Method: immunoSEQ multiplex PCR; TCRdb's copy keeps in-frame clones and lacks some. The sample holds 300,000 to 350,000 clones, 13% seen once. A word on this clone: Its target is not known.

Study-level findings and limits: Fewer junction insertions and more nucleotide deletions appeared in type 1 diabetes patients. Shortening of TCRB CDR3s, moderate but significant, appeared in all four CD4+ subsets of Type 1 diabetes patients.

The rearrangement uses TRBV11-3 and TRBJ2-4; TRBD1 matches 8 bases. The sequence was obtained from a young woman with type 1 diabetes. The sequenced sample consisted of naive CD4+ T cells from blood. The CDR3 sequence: CASSWDRKNIQYF. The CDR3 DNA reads TGTGCCAGCAGTTGGGACAGGAAAAACATTCAGTACTTC.